These 7 T cell receptor beta chains came from one sample sequenced in a study of early T cells in non-severe SARS-CoV-2 infection. MiXCR, run by TCRdb on the 5' RACE reads, gives a single entry per CDR3 protein. Found here are approximately 76,000 distinct CDR3 sequences, under 15% of them singletons; the top ten hold around 1.3%. The sequencing sample was made of whole blood. All receptors derive from an adult who was a healthcare worker with PCR-confirmed SARS-CoV-2 infection or an uninfected control (not recorded which).

This clonotype was seen ten or more times. The chain is built from TRBV9 and TRBJ1-6; 8 bases align to TRBD1. V trimming: 4 bases; J trimming: 7 bases; junction bases outside the gene matches: 10. CDR1 and CDR2 (germline): SGDLS, YYNGEE. CDR3 size: 16 residues. Written as DNA, the CDR3 is TGTGCCAGCAGCTCGAGACCGGGACAGGAGAATTCACCCCTCCACTTT. Encoded protein: CASSSRPGQENSPLHF.

V usage is TRBV10-3 and J usage is TRBJ2-7; 9 bases are a match to TRBD1. Germline loops: CDR1 ENHRY, CDR2 SYGVKD. The V segment lost 7 bases and the J segment 6 bases; nucleotides outside the gene matches: 4. The length of the CDR3 is 12 residues. The CDR3 spells CAIMGQGGEQYF. CDR3 DNA: TGTGCCATCATGGGACAGGGCGGCGAGCAGTACTTC.

The rearrangement uses TRBV7-2 and TRBJ2-7; tentative D call: TRBD1 (6 bases). Trimming shortened V by 5 bases and J by 0 bases, and 11 bases separated the two germline ends. Germline CDR1 and CDR2: SGHTA and FQGNSA. This CDR3 has 14 residues. The CDR3 nucleotides read TGTGCCAGCAGCCCACAGGGACACTCCTACGAGCAGTACTTC. Protein: CASSPQGHSYEQYF. Filled out from reference TRBV7-2 and TRBJ2-7, the complete variable domain reads GAGVSQSPSNKVTEKGKDVELRCDPISGHTALYWYRQSLGQGLEFLIYFQGNSAPDKSGLPSDRFSAERTGGSVSTLTIQRTQQEDSAVYLCASSPQGHSYEQYFGPGTRLTVT.

In its sample, this clonotype was seen many times. This rearrangement joins TRBV7-9 to TRBJ2-6; 9 nucleotides agree with TRBD1. Germline V gene data show CDR1 as SEHNR and CDR2 as FQNEAQ (reference sequence). Trimming at V came to 5 bases and at J to 4 bases, leaving 12 bases not matched to a gene. This CDR3 has 18 residues. This CDR3 reads CASSHATGGPQGANVLTF. CDR3 DNA sequence: TGTGCCAGCAGCCATGCGACAGGGGGGCCCCAAGGGGCCAACGTCCTGACTTTC. Together with reference TRBV7-9 and TRBJ2-6, the CDR3 gives the full variable domain: DTGVSQNPRHKITKRGQNVTFRCDPISEHNRLYWYRQTLGQGPEFLTYFQNEAQLEKSRLLSDRFSAERPKGSFSTLEIQRTEQGDSAMYLCASSHATGGPQGANVLTFGAGSRLTVL.

This clonotype was recorded at least ten times. This chain uses TRBV5-1 with TRBJ2-3; no definite D call. Trimming removed 6 bases from V and 6 bases from J, with 14 bases in between. Germline lookup yields CDR1 SGHRS and CDR2 YFSETQ. The CDR3 sequence is 13 residues long. The CDR3 sequence is CASNLRASDTQYF. In DNA form, the CDR3 reads TGCGCCAGCAACCTTCGGGCCAGCGATACGCAGTATTTT.

This chain joins TRBV10-1 and TRBJ1-3; D is unclear. Looked up from germline, CDR1 is WNHNN and CDR2 is SYGVQD (reference sequence). Trimming pared 3 bases from V and 3 bases from J, leaving 0 bases between. The CDR3 is 11 amino acids. The CDR3 protein is CASSDGNTIYF. CDR3 bases: TGCGCCAGCAGTGATGGAAACACCATATATTTT.

The sample holds many counts of this clonotype. V gene TRBV12-5 combines with J gene TRBJ2-5; 7 nucleotides match TRBD1. The V segment lost 5 bases and the J segment 7 bases; nucleotides outside the gene matches: 10. Germline lookup yields CDR1 LGHNT and CDR2 FRNRAP. The CDR3 contains 14 residues. The CDR3 bases are TGTGCTAGTGGTGAATTCGACAGGGCTGCGACCCAGTACTTC. It codes for CASGEFDRAATQYF. Complete variable domain (other parts from reference TRBV12-5 and TRBJ2-5): DARVTQTPRHKVTEMGQEVTMRCQPILGHNTVFWYRQTMMQGLELLAYFRNRAPLDDSGMPKDRFSAEMPDATLATLKIQPSEPRDSAVYFCASGEFDRAATQYFGPGTRLLVL.